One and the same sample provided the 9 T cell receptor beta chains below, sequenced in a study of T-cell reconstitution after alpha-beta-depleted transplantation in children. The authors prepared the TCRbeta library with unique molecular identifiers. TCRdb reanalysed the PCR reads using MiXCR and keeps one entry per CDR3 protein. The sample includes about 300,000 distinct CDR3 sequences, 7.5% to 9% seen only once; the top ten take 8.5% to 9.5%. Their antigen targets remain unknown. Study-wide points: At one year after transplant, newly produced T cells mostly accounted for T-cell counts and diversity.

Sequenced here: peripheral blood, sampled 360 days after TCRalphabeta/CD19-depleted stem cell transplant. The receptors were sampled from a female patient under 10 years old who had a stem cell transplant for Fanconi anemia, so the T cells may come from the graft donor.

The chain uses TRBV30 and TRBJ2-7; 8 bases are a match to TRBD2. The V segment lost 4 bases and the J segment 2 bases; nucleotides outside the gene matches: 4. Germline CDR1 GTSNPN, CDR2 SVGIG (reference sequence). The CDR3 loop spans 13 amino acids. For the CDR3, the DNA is TGTGCCTGGAAACCAGCGGGGGCCTACGAGCAGTACTTC. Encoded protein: CAWKPAGAYEQYF. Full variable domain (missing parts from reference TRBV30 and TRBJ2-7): SQTIHQWPATLVQPVGSPLSLECTVEGTSNPNLYWYRQAAGRGLQLLFYSVGIGQISSEVPQNLSASRPQDRQFILSSKKLLLSDSGFYLCAWKPAGAYEQYFGPGTRLTVT.

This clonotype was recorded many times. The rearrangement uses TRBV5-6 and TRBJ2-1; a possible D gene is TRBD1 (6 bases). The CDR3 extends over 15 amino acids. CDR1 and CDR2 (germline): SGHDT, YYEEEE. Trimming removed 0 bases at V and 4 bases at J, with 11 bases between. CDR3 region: CASSLGQVIYNEQFF. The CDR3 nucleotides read TGTGCCAGCAGCTTGGGACAGGTTATTTACAATGAGCAGTTCTTC.

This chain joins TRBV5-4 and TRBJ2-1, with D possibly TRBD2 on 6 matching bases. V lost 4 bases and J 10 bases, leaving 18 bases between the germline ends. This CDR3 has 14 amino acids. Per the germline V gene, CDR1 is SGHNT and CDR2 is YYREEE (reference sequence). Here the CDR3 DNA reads TGTGCCAGCAGCCCCCCGGGGGAGCGAGGAGAGCAGTTCTTC. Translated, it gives CASSPPGERGEQFF.

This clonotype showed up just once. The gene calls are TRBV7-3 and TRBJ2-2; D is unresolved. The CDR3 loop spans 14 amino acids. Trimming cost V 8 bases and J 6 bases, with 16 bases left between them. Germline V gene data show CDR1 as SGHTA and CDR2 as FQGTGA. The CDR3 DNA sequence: TGTGCCAGCCGCACCTCGTCGGGTGCCGGGGAGCTGTTTTTT. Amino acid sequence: CASRTSSGAGELFF.

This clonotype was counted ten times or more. This CDR3 is CASSYSTAGTEAFF. For the CDR3, the DNA is TGTGCCAGCAGTTACTCGACGGCTGGGACCGAAGCTTTCTTT. The V and J genes are TRBV6-2 or TRBV6-3 and TRBJ1-1; D is perhaps TRBD1 (5 bases). Trimming left V 0 bases short and J 8 bases short, with 13 bases between. Germline V gives CDR1 MNHEY, CDR2 SVGEGT. CDR3 length equals 14 residues.

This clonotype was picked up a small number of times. Written as DNA, the CDR3 is TGTGCCAGCAGCCACGACAGGGGAGAGCCCCAGCATTTT. Translating it yields CASSHDRGEPQHF. The gene calls are TRBV7-2 and TRBJ1-5, with TRBD1 identical over 8 bases. Germline CDR1 reads SGHTA; CDR2 reads FQGNSA. CDR3 size: 13 residues. J gave up 8 bases and V 5 bases, and 5 bases lay outside the gene matches.

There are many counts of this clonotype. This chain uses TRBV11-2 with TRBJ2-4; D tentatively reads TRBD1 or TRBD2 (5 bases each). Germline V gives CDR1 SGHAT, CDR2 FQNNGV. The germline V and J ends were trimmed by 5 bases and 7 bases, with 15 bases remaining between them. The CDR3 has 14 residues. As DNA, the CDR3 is TGTGCCAGCAGCGTCAGGGTTCGGGGTAACATTCAGTACTTC. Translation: CASSVRVRGNIQYF.

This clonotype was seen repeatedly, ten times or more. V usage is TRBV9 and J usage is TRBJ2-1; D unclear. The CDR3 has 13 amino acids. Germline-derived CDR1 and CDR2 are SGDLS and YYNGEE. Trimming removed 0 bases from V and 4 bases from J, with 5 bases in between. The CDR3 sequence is CASSVVPYNEQFF. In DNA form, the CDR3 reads TGTGCCAGCAGCGTAGTGCCTTACAATGAGCAGTTCTTC.

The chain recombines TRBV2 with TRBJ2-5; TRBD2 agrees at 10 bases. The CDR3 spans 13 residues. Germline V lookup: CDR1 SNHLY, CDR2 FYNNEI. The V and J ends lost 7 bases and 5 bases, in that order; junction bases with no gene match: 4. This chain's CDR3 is CASKREGFETQYF. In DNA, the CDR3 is TGTGCCAGCAAGCGGGAGGGATTTGAGACCCAGTACTTC.